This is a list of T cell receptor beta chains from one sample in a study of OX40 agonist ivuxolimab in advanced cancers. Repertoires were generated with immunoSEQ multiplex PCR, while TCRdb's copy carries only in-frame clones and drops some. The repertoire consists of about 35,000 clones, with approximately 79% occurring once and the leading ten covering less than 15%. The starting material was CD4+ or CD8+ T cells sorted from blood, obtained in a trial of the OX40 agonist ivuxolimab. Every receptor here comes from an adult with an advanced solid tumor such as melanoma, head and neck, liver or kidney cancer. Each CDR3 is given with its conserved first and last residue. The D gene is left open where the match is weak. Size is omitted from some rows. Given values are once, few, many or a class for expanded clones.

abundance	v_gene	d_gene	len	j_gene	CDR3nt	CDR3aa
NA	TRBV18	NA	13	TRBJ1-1	TGTGCCAGCTCACAAGGGGGGGAGACTGAAGCTTTCTTT	CASSQGGETEAFF
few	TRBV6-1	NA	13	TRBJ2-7	TGTGCCAGCAGTGACTGGGGCTTCTACGAGCAGTACTTC	CASSDWGFYEQYF
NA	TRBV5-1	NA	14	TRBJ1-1	TGCGCCAGCAGCTTGGCACTAGGCATCGAACGAGCTTTCTTT	CASSLALGIERAFF
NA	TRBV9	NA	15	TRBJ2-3	TGTGCCAGCAGCGTAGGTTCGGGAGAGGGAGATACGCAGTATTTT	CASSVGSGEGDTQYF
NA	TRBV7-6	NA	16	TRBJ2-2	TGTGCCAGCACCCGCAGGAGGGGCTCGGTGACCGGGGAGCTGTTTTTT	CASTRRRGSVTGELFF
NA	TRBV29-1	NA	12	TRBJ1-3	TGCAGCGTTTCTGGGGATGGAAACACCATATATTTT	CSVSGDGNTIYF
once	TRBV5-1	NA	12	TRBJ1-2	TGCGCCAGCAGCTTAGAGGGTTATGGCTACACCTTC	CASSLEGYGYTF
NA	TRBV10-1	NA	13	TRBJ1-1	TGCGCCAGCAGTGGACAGCACAACACTGAAGCTTTCTTT	CASSGQHNTEAFF
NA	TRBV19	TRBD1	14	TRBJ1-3	TGTGCCAGTAGTGGACAGGGGACCGGACGCACCATATATTTT	CASSGQGTGRTIYF
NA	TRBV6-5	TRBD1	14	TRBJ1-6	TGTGCCAGCAGTTACTCGAGGACAGGCCCACCCCTCCACTTT	CASSYSRTGPPLHF
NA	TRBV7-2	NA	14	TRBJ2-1	TGTGCCAGCAGCTTAGGAGGGTCCAACGGCGAGCAGTTCTTC	CASSLGGSNGEQFF
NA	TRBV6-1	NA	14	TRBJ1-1	TGTGCCAGCAGTGAAACCCCGCCTATTACTGAAGCTTTCTTT	CASSETPPITEAFF
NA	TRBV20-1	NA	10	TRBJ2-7	TGCAGTGCTTTGATCTACGAGCAGTACTTC	CSALIYEQYF
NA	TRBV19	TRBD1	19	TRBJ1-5	TGTGCCAGTAGCCCGCGACCGGGACAGCCCAAATATAGCAATCAGCCCCAGCATTTT	CASSPRPGQPKYSNQPQHF
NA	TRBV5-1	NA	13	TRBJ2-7	TGCGCCAGCAGCTTGGTTACCGGCTACGAGCAGTACTTC	CASSLVTGYEQYF
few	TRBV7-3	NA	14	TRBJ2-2	TGTGCCAGCAGCTTAACGGGGAACACCGGGGAGCTGTTTTTT	CASSLTGNTGELFF
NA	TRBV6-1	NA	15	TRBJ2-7	TGTGCCAGCAGTGAAGATTGGGGTGCCAGCGGCGAGCAGTACTTC	CASSEDWGASGEQYF
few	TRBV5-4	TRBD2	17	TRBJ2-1	TGTGCCAGCAGCTCGCGGGTTAGCGGGAGGCCCCAGGGAGTGCAGTTCTTC	CASSSRVSGRPQGVQFF
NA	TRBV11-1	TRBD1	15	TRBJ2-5	TGTGCCAGCAGAAGAAACAGGGGCGCCGTGGAGACCCAGTACTTC	CASRRNRGAVETQYF
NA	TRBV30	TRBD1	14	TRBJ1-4	TGTGCCTGGTCCCCGGGACAGGGGTATGAAAAACTGTTTTTT	CAWSPGQGYEKLFF
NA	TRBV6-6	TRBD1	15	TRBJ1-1	TGTGCCAGCAGGAACCCCGGGACAGTGAACACTGAAGCTTTCTTT	CASRNPGTVNTEAFF
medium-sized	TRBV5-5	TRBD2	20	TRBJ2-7	TGTGCCAGCAGCTTGCGCGACAGGGAACCCGCTAGCGGGAGCCTGGGAGAGCAGTACTTC	CASSLRDREPASGSLGEQYF
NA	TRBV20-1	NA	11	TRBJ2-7	TGCAGTGCCCAAACGTTAAACGAGCAGTACTTC	CSAQTLNEQYF
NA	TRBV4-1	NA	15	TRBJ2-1	TGCGCCAGCAGCCAAGAGTCAGGGGAATACGATGAGCAGTTCTTC	CASSQESGEYDEQFF
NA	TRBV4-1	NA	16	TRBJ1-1	TGCGCCAGCAGCCAAAAATATCCGGGCGCGAACACTGAAGCTTTCTTT	CASSQKYPGANTEAFF
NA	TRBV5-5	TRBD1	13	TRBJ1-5	TGTGCCAGCAGCTCGGACAGGGGTCAGCCCCAGCATTTT	CASSSDRGQPQHF
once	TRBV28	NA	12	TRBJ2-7	TGTGCAACCTCCGAGAGCTCCTACGAGCAGTACTTC	CATSESSYEQYF
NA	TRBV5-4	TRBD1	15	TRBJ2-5	TGTGCCAGCAGCCTACAGGGGGCGAATGAGGAGACCCAGTACTTC	CASSLQGANEETQYF
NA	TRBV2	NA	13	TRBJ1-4	TGTGCTGCTCGGAGGGGGAGTAATGAAAAACTGTTTTTT	CAARRGSNEKLFF
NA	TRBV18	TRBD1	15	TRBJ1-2	TGTGCCAGCTCCCAGGGACAGCGCACTAACTATGGCTACACCTTC	CASSQGQRTNYGYTF
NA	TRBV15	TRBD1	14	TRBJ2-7	TGTGCCATCTCGTCCGGGACAGGGACCTACGAGCAGTACTTC	CAISSGTGTYEQYF
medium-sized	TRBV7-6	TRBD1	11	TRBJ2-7	TGTGCCAGCAGCCCCGGACAGGGGCAGTACTTC	CASSPGQGQYF
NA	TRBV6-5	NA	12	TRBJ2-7	TGTGCCAGCAGCCAGGGCCTAGTTGAGCAGTACTTC	CASSQGLVEQYF
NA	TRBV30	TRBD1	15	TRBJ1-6	TGTGCCTGGAGTCCCCGGACAGGGGGTGAATCACCCCTCCACTTT	CAWSPRTGGESPLHF
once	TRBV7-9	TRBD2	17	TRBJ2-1	TGTGCCAGCAGCCTCCGGGGAGGGGCGGGAGGGTGGTATGAGCAGTTCTTC	CASSLRGGAGGWYEQFF
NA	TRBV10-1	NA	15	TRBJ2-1	TGCGCCAGCAGTGACCCCATGAACAGGGCCACTGAGCAGTTCTTC	CASSDPMNRATEQFF
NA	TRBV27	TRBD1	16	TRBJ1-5	TGTGCCAGCAGGCCCGGGACAGGTCATAGCAATCAGCCCCAGCATTTT	CASRPGTGHSNQPQHF
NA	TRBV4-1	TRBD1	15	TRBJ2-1	TGCGCCAGCAGCCCCGGGACAGTCAGTGCCAATGAGCAGTTCTTC	CASSPGTVSANEQFF
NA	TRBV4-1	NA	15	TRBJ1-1	TGCGCCAGCAGCCGTCCCCGAGGGCAGAACACTGAAGCTTTCTTT	CASSRPRGQNTEAFF
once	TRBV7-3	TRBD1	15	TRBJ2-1	TGTGCCAGCAGCTTAACGACAGGGTCCTACAATGAGCAGTTCTTC	CASSLTTGSYNEQFF
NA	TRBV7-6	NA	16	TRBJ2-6	TGTGCCAGCAGCTTAGCGTCCAGCTCTGGGGCCAACGTCCTGACTTTC	CASSLASSSGANVLTF
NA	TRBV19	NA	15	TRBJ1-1	TGTGCCAGTAGTACCGGCCAAGGGGGTAGCACTGAAGCTTTCTTT	CASSTGQGGSTEAFF
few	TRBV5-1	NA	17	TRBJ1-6	TGCGCCAGCAGCTCGGCAGGGCAGCGAAATTTAAGATCACCCCTCCACTTT	CASSSAGQRNLRSPLHF